Each of the 10 T cell receptor beta chains below was sequenced from the same sample in a study of T cells in localized non-small cell lung cancer (dated by TCRdb to the early 2020s). Library generation was performed with the immunoSEQ multiplex PCR assay. TCRdb took over this immuneACCESS table, retaining in-frame rearrangements with V and J assigned. Such tables are incomplete; in checked studies, under half of the missing clones stem from an unresolved V gene, and the remainder is unexplained. For this sample there are tens of thousands of clones; around 90% appear just once. The top ten hold 12% of the sample. Sequencing used peripheral blood mononuclear cells, obtained before any cancer treatment. The source of these receptors is a female donor older than 55 with stage II lung adenocarcinoma.

The chain joins TRBV28 to TRBJ1-2, with no clear D. The V and J ends lost 5 bases and 4 bases respectively, with 11 bases between them. The CDR3 spans 13 residues. Germline CDR1 reads MDHEN; CDR2 reads SYDVKM. The CDR3 spells CASSNGGGYGYTF. CDR3 DNA: TGTGCCAGCAGTAATGGTGGCGGCTATGGCTACACCTTC.

Only one count was recorded for this clone. This chain links TRBV7-2 with TRBJ1-5; D remains unclear. Germline loops: CDR1 SGHTA, CDR2 FQGNSA. The V and J ends lost 1 base and 4 bases respectively, with 8 bases between them. The CDR3 is made up of 14 amino acids. The CDR3 is CASSLEARNQPQHF. CDR3 DNA: TGTGCCAGCAGCTTAGAGGCGCGGAATCAGCCCCAGCATTTT.

The rearrangement joins TRBV28 to TRBJ2-7, with D unresolved. Germline lookup yields CDR1 MDHEN and CDR2 SYDVKM. Trimming stripped 7 bases from V and 5 bases from J, with 18 bases between. The CDR3 is 14 residues long. CDR3 coding DNA: TGTGCCAGCACCCTTCCCCTCAGGAATAACGAGCAGTACTTC. This encodes CASTLPLRNNEQYF.

The chain recombines TRBV2 with TRBJ2-3; 7 nucleotides line up with TRBD2. Per germline, CDR1 SNHLY and CDR2 FYNNEI. V gave up 4 bases and J gave up 5 bases; unmatched junction bases: 3. There are 13 residues in the CDR3. In nucleotides, the CDR3 is TGTGCCAGCAGTGGGGAGGGGATAGATACGCAGTATTTT. Its translation: CASSGEGIDTQYF.

V usage is TRBV5-1 and J usage is TRBJ2-3; TRBD1 matches at 10 bases. The CDR3 spans 15 residues. The J segment lost 5 bases and the V segment lost 4 bases, leaving 7 bases of the junction unmatched. Germline lookup yields CDR1 SGHRS and CDR2 YFSETQ. CDR3 sequence reads: CASSETGGLGDTQYF. For the CDR3, the DNA is TGCGCCAGCAGCGAGACAGGGGGCTTGGGAGATACGCAGTATTTT. The full variable domain, its missing parts supplied by reference TRBV5-1 and TRBJ2-3, is KAGVTQTPRYLIKTRGQQVTLSCSPISGHRSVSWYQQTPGQGLQFLFEYFSETQRNKGNFPGRFSGRQFSNSRSEMNVSTLELGDSALYLCASSETGGLGDTQYFGPGTRLTVL.

This rearrangement joins TRBV9 to TRBJ1-1; unclear D gene. In germline, CDR1 is SGDLS, CDR2 YYNGEE. This CDR3 spans 13 amino acids. Trimming took off 2 bases at V and 1 base at J, with 6 bases between the two ends. CDR3 sequence: CASSVQANTEAFF. CDR3 nucleotides: TGTGCCAGCAGCGTCCAGGCGAACACTGAAGCTTTCTTT.

The chain links TRBV18 to TRBJ2-2, with D tentatively TRBD1 (6 bases). CDR1 KGHSH and CDR2 LQKENI come from the germline V gene. The CDR3 runs 15 residues. With 3 bases removed from V and 4 bases from J, the gap between germline ends came to 12 bases. CDR3 loop: CASSPAGVSTGELFF. DNA of the CDR3: TGTGCCAGCTCACCGGCAGGGGTCAGCACCGGGGAGCTGTTTTTT.

This chain joins TRBV30 and TRBJ1-5, with D possibly TRBD1 on 5 matching bases. V lost 3 bases, J lost 6 bases, and 18 bases lay in between. Germline loops: CDR1 GTSNPN, CDR2 SVGIG (reference sequence). The CDR3 contains 15 residues. In DNA form, the CDR3 reads TGTGCCTGGAGCGCCGGGGACTCTGGGACTCAGCCCCAGCATTTT. It codes for CAWSAGDSGTQPQHF.

This clone was recorded only once. The J gene is TRBJ2-1, the V gene TRBV5-6; 12 bases align to TRBD1. Trimming at V came to 2 bases and at J to 12 bases, leaving 12 bases not matched to a gene. CDR1 is SGHDT, CDR2 YYEEEE, per germline. The CDR3 runs to 16 residues. For the CDR3, the DNA is TGTGCCAGCAGCTTAGAGTCGGGACAGGGGGCTCGTGCGCAGTTCTTC. Protein product: CASSLESGQGARAQFF. The variable domain in full, with the rest retrieved from reference TRBV5-6 and TRBJ2-1, is DAGVTQSPTHLIKTRGQQVTLRCSPKSGHDTVSWYQQALGQGPQFIFQYYEEEERQRGNFPDRFSGHQFPNYSSELNVNALLLGDSALYLCASSLESGQGARAQFFGPGTRLTVL.

On this clone: This sample includes further DNA sequences coding for the same CDR3. V is TRBV11-3 and J is TRBJ1-3; 9 bases match TRBD1. Germline CDR1 and CDR2: SGHNT and YENEEA. This CDR3 contains 15 residues. V gave up 5 bases and J gave up 4 bases; unmatched junction bases: 6. This chain's CDR3 is CASSPGQGPGNTIYF. The CDR3, as DNA: TGTGCCAGCAGCCCGGGACAGGGCCCCGGAAACACCATATATTTT. Drawing the rest from reference TRBV11-3 and TRBJ1-3, the complete variable domain is EAGVVQSPRYKIIEKKQPVAFWCNPISGHNTLYWYLQNLGQGPELLIRYENEEAVDDSQLPKDRFSAERLKGVDSTLKIQPAELGDSAVYLCASSPGQGPGNTIYFGEGSWLTVV.